This record looks at one T cell receptor beta chain sequence and its context. Patients in Seattle were enrolled during active infection, then followed longitudinally. This sample was included in a study of blood T cell repertoires in COVID-19. About the research overall: Whether acute or convalescent, the COVID-19 samples came from the United States, Italy and Spain.

The V gene end was trimmed by 5 bases and the J gene end by 10 bases; junction bases not matched to a gene: 7. This CDR3 contains 14 residues. In germline, CDR1 is MNHEY, CDR2 SMNVEV (reference sequence). Assay: immunoSEQ multiplex PCR; the TCRdb copy retains only in-frame clones and omits some. This table has around 470,000 clones, roughly 89% appearing once. The sample consisted of peripheral blood. The receptor's source is a man between 18 and 29 years old with COVID-19, enrolled during active disease. V usage is TRBV27 and J usage is TRBJ1-4, with 10 bases matching TRBD1. The DNA for the CDR3 is TGTGCCAGCAGTCTTTCGACAGGGGGCGGAAAACTGTTTTTT. Protein sequence: CASSLSTGGGKLFF.